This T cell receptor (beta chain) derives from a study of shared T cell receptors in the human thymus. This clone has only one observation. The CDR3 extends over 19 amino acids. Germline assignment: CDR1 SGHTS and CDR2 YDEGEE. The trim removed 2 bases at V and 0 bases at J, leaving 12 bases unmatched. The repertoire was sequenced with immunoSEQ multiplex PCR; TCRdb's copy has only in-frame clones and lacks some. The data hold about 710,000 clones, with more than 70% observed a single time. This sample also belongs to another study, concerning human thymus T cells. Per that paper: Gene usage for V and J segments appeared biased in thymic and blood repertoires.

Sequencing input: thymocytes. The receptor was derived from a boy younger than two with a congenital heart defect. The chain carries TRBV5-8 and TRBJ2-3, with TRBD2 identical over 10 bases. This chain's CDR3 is CASSFTTSGFPTSTDTQYF. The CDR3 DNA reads TGTGCCAGCAGCTTTACGACTAGCGGGTTTCCAACTAGCACAGATACGCAGTATTTT. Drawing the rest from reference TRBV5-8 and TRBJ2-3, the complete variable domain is EAGVTQSPTHLIKTRGQQATLRCSPISGHTSVYWYQQALGLGLQFLLWYDEGEERNRGNFPPRFSGRQFPNYSSELNVNALELEDSALYLCASSFTTSGFPTSTDTQYFGPGTRLTVL.